The clone carrying this T cell receptor (beta chain) has ten or more counts. Its antigen is currently unknown. The length of the CDR3 is 13 residues. Germline V gene data show CDR1 as SGHRS and CDR2 as YFSETQ. After removal of 5 bases from V and 4 bases from J, the junction contained 3 bases not matched to a gene. Clinical symptoms, serum thyroxine, TRAb, thyroid ultrasound and orbital computed tomography informed diagnoses. Extraction of PBMCs used more than 8.5 ml of fresh peripheral blood. This sample was taken from a study of T cells in Graves' hyperthyroidism and ophthalmopathy. General study points: Classification by a 13 V-J model distinguished ophthalmopathy from stable hyperthyroidism.

Researchers took RNA transcripts and amplified the TCR beta CDR3 regions from them. With the HTBI primer set, the TCR CDR3 went through a first round of RT-PCR. Via MiXCR, TCRdb re-called the multiplex PCR reads, giving one row per CDR3 protein. Of a few hundred thousand distinct CDR3 sequences in the sample, around 15% were seen once. This chain uses TRBV5-1 with TRBJ1-2; 9 nucleotides match TRBD1. Sequences were obtained from blood. The TCR was taken from a woman in her 40s with Graves' hyperthyroidism. The CDR3 DNA is TGCGCCAGCAGACTGACAGGGGGCTATGGCTACACCTTC. This sequence encodes CASRLTGGYGYTF.